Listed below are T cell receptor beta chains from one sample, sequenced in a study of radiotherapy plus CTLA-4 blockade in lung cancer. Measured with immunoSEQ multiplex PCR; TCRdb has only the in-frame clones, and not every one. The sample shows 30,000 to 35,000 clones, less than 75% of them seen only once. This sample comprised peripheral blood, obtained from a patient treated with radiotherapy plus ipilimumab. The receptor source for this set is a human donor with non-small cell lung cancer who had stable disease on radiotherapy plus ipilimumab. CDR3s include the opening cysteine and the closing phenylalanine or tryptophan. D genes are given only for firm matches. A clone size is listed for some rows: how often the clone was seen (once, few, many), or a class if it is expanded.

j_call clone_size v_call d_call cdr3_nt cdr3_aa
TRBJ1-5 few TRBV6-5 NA TGTGCCAGCTCGGAGACAGGAAATCAGCCCCAGCATTTT CASSETGNQPQHF
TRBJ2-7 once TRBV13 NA TGTGCCAGCAGCTTGGGCCCAGATCCCACCTACGAGCAGTACTTC CASSLGPDPTYEQYF
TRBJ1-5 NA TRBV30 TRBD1 TGTGCCTGGAGGAAGACAGGGAATCAGCCCCAGCATTTT CAWRKTGNQPQHF
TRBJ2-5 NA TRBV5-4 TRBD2 TGTGCCAGCAGCCCGGGACTAGCGGGATGGGGAGAGACCCAGTACTTC CASSPGLAGWGETQYF
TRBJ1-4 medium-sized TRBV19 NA TGTGCCAGTAGTATGTCGGGGGCCCGAGAAAAACTGTTTTTT CASSMSGAREKLFF
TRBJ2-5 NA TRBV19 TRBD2 TGTGCCTCCAGCAGCGGCGGGGGAGCCGGAGAGACCCAGTACTTC CASSSGGGAGETQYF
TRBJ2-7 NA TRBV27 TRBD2 TGTGCCAGCAGGGTAGCGGGAGGGGTCGAGCAGTACTTC CASRVAGGVEQYF
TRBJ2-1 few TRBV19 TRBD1 TGTGCCAGTAGTATAAGGACAGGGGACAATGAGCAGTTCTTC CASSIRTGDNEQFF
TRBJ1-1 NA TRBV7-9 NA TGTGCCAGCAGCTTAAGGGCAGGGATGAACGCTGAAGCTTTCTTT CASSLRAGMNAEAFF
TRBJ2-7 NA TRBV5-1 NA TGCGCCAGCAGCTCGCTGTTGGGTTCGGTGAACTACGAGCAGTACTTC CASSSLLGSVNYEQYF
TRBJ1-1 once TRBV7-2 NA TGTGCCAGCACCCTAGGGGGGGTGATGAACACTGAAGCTTTCTTT CASTLGGVMNTEAFF
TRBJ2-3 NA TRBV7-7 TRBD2 TGTGCTAGCAGCCCGGGTAGCGGGGCCAGCACAGATACGCAGTATTTT CASSPGSGASTDTQYF
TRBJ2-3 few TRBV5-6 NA TGTGCCAGCAGCACCCCGGGACCCGGGGCAGATACGCAGTATTTT CASSTPGPGADTQYF
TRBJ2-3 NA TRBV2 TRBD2 TGTGCCAGCAGTTCTCTAGCGGGAGGCACAGATACGCAGTATTTT CASSSLAGGTDTQYF
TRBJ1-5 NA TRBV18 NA TGTGCCAGCTCACCGGGGCAAAATCAGCCCCAGCATTTT CASSPGQNQPQHF
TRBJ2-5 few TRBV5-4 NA TGTGCCAGCAGCTTGGAGTGGGGGACCCTCGGGGAGACCCAGTACTTC CASSLEWGTLGETQYF
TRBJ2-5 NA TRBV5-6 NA TGTGCCAGCAGCTTGGCCACAAGGAGGGAGACCCAGTACTTC CASSLATRRETQYF
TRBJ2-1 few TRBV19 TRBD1 TGTGCCAGTAGTATGGATCCGGGACAGCTATACAATGAGCAGTTCTTC CASSMDPGQLYNEQFF
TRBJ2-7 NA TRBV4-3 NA TGCGCCAGCAGCCATCCAGGGACGGGCGAGCAGTACTTC CASSHPGTGEQYF
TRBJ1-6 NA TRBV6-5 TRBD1 TGTGCCAGCAAGACAGGGCCGATATCACCCCTCCACTTT CASKTGPISPLHF
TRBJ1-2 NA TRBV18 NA TGTGCCAGCTCACCAACGGGGCAGTATGGCTACACCTTC CASSPTGQYGYTF
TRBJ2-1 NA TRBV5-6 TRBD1 TGTGCCAGCAGCTTGATAGGGACAGGGGTCTACAATGAGCAGTTCTTC CASSLIGTGVYNEQFF
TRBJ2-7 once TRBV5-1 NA TGCGCCAGCTCAACAGGGATCTACGAGCAGTACTTC CASSTGIYEQYF
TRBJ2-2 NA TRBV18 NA TGTGCCAGCTCCCCGAGACAGGCGCTCACCGGGGAGCTGTTTTTT CASSPRQALTGELFF
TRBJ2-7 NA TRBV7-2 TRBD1 TGTGCCAGCAGCCCCAGACAGGGTACCTACGAGCAGTACTTC CASSPRQGTYEQYF
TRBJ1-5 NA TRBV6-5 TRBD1 TGTGCCAGCAGCGGGACAGGGTCTAGCAATCAGCCCCAGCATTTT CASSGTGSSNQPQHF
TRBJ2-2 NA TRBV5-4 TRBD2 TGTGCCAGCAGCGCCAATAGCGGGAGGAACACCGGGGAGCTGTTTTTT CASSANSGRNTGELFF
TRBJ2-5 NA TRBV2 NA TGTGCCAGCAGGGGACGGAACCTGGGGGTAGAGACCCAGTACTTC CASRGRNLGVETQYF
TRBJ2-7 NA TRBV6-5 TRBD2 TGTGCCAGCAGTCCCCTCGGGACTAGCACTAGCGAGCAGTACTTC CASSPLGTSTSEQYF
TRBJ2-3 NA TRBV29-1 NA TGCAGCGTGGGGGGCGGAACAGATACGCAGTATTTT CSVGGGTDTQYF
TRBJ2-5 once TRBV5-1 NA TGCGCCAGCAGCCAGAAACCGAGTGGCGGAGGGGGGGAGACCCAGTACTTC CASSQKPSGGGGETQYF
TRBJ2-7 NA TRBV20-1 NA TGCAGTGCTAGAGATCGGTTAGAGCAGTACTTC CSARDRLEQYF
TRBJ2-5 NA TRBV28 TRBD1 TGTGCCAGCAACGAAAAACAGGGGGCCCCCCAAGAGACCCAGTACTTC CASNEKQGAPQETQYF
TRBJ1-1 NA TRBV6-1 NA TGTGCCAGCAGTGAACCTCTTAGGGGCACTGAAGCTTTCTTT CASSEPLRGTEAFF
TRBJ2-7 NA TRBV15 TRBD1 TGTGCCACCAGCACGCGGGCAGGACAGGCTAACGAGCAGTACTTC CATSTRAGQANEQYF
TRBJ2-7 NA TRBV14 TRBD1 TGTGCCAGCAGCCGAACCGGGACAGGGTCCAACGAGCAGTACTTC CASSRTGTGSNEQYF
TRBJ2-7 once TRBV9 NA TGTGCCAGCAGCCCAGGGGGGGGATTCTCCTACGAGCAGTACTTC CASSPGGGFSYEQYF
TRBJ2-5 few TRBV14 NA TGTGCCAGCAGCCAGCCGGGCCAGCAAGAGACCCAGTACTTC CASSQPGQQETQYF
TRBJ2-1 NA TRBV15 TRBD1 TGTGCCACCAGCAAATACGACAGGGGCAATGAGCAGTTCTTC CATSKYDRGNEQFF
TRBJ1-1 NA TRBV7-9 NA TGTGCCAGCAGCTTAGGACGGATGAACACTGAAGCTTTCTTT CASSLGRMNTEAFF
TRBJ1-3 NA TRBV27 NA TGTGCCAGCAGTTTAGGCAGGAGTGGAGGAAACACCATATATTTT CASSLGRSGGNTIYF
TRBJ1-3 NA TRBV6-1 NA TGTGCCAGCAGTGGAATCAAAAGGTCCCTCTCTGGAAACACCATATATTTT CASSGIKRSLSGNTIYF
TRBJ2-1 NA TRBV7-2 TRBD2 TGTGCCAGCAGCTCCGCGGGACTAGCGGGTGACAATGAGCAGTTCTTC CASSSAGLAGDNEQFF
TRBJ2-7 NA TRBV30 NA TGTGCCTGGAGTCTAACAGGGAAAGGAGAGCAGTACTTC CAWSLTGKGEQYF
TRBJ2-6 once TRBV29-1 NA TGCAGCGTTGGGGCGGTGGGGGCGACCGGGGCCAACGTCCTGACTTTC CSVGAVGATGANVLTF
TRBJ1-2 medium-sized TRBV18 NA TGTGCCAGCTCCGGGGACGCCACTAACTATGGCTACACCTTC CASSGDATNYGYTF
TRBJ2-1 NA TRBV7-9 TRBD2 TGTGCCAGCAGCGGATCTAGCGGGAGCTACAATGAGCAGTTCTTC CASSGSSGSYNEQFF
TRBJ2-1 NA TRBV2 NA TGTGCCACGATAGATGAGCAGACTACCTACAATGAGCAGTTCTTC CATIDEQTTYNEQFF
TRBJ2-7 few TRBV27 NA TGTGCCAGCAGGCTAGCAGAAGGGGGCTACGAGCAGTACTTC CASRLAEGGYEQYF
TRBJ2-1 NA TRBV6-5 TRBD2 TGTGCCAGCAGTTTATCCGGGACTAGCGTCTACAATGAGCAGTTCTTC CASSLSGTSVYNEQFF
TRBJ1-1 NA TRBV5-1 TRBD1 TGCGCCAGCAGCTTAACGACAGGGATCCGGAATGAAGCTTTCTTT CASSLTTGIRNEAFF
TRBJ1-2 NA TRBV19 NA TGTGCCAGTAGTATAGCCCTTGGCTACACCTTC CASSIALGYTF
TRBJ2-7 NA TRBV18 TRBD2 TGTGCCAGCTCACCTCAAGGGACTAGCGGCTACGAGCAGTACTTC CASSPQGTSGYEQYF
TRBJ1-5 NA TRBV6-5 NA TGTGCCAGCAGTTACGGGGGGGATAGCAATCAGCCCCAGCATTTT CASSYGGDSNQPQHF
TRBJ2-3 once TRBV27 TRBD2 TGTGCCAGCAGTTTATTGGCTAGCGGGAGTACAGATACGCAGTATTTT CASSLLASGSTDTQYF
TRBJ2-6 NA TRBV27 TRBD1 TGTGCCAGCAGTTATCGGAGGGACAGGCTCAACTCTGGGGCCAACGTCCTGACTTTC CASSYRRDRLNSGANVLTF
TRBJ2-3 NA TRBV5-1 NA TGCGCCAGCAAACAGGGTCACTACGGAGATACGCAGTATTTT CASKQGHYGDTQYF
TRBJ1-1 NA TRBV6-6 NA TGTGCCAGCAGACCCAGGGGAAACAGGGCTGAAGCTTTCTTT CASRPRGNRAEAFF
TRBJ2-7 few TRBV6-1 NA TGTGCCAGCAGCGACGTAGGTTACGAGCAGTACTTC CASSDVGYEQYF